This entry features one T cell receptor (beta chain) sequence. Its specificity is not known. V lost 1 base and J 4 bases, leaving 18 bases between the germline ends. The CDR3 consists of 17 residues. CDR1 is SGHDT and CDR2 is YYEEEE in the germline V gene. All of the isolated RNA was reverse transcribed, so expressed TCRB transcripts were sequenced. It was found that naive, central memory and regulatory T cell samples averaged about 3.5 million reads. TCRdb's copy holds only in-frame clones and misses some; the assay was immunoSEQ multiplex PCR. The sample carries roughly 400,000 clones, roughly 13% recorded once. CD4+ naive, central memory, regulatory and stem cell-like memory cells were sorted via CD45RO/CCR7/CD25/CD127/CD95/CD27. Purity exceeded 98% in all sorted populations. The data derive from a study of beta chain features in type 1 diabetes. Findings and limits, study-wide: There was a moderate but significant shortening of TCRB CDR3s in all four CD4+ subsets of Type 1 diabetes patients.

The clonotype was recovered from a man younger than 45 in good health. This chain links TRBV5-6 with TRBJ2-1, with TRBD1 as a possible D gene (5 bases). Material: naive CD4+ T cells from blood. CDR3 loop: CASSLRPSRQFYNEQFF. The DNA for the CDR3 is TGTGCCAGCAGCTTGAGACCCTCAAGACAGTTTTACAATGAGCAGTTCTTC. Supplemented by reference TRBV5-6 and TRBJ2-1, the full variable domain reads DAGVTQSPTHLIKTRGQQVTLRCSPKSGHDTVSWYQQALGQGPQFIFQYYEEEERQRGNFPDRFSGHQFPNYSSELNVNALLLGDSALYLCASSLRPSRQFYNEQFFGPGTRLTVL.